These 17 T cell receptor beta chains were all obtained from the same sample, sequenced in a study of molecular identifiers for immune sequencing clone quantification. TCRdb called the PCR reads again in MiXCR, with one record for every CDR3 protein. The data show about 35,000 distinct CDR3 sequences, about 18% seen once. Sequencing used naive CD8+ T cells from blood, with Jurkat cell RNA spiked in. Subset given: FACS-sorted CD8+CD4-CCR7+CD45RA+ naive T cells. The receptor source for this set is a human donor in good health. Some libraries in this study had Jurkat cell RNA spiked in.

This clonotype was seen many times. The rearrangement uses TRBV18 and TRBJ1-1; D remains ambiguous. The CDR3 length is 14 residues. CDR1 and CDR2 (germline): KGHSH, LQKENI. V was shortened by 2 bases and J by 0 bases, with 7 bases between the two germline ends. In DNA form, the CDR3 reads TGTGCCAGCTCACCAACGGGGATGAACACTGAAGCTTTCTTT. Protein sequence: CASSPTGMNTEAFF.

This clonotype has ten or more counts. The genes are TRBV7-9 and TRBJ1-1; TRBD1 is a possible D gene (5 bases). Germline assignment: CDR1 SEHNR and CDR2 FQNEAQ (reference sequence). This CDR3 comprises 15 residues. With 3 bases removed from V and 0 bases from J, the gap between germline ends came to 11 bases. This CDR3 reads CASSFAWGVNTEAFF. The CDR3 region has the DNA TGTGCCAGCAGCTTCGCTTGGGGGGTGAACACTGAAGCTTTCTTT.

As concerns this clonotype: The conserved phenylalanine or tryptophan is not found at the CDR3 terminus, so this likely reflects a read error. The CDR3 loop reads CSVEETSGIYNEQFS. The CDR3 DNA follows: TGCAGCGTTGAGGAGACTAGCGGGATTTACAATGAGCAGTTCTCC. The V call is TRBV29-1, the J call TRBJ2-1; 11 bases line up with TRBD2. V dropped 3 bases and J dropped 4; count of bases not matched to a gene: 5. This CDR3 has 15 residues. In germline, CDR1 is SQVTM, CDR2 ANQGSEA.

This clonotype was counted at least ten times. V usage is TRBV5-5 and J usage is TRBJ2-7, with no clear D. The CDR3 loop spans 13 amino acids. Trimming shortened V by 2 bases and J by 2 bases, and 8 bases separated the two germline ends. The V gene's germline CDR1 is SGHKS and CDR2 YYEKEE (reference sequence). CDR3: CASSLSRTYEQYF. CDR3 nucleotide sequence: TGTGCCAGCAGCTTAAGTAGAACCTACGAGCAGTACTTC. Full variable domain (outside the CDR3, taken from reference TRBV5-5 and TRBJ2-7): DAGVTQSPTHLIKTRGQQVTLRCSPISGHKSVSWYQQVLGQGPQFIFQYYEKEERGRGNFPDRFSARQFPNYSSELNVNALLLGDSALYLCASSLSRTYEQYFGPGTRLTVT.

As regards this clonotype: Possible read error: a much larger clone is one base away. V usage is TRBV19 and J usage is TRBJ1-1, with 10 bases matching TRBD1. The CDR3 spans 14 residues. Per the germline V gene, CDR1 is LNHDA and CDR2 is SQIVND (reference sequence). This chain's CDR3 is CAGSSGTGVTEAFF. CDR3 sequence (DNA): TGTGCCGGTAGTAGTGGGACAGGGGTCACTGAAGCTTTCTTT.

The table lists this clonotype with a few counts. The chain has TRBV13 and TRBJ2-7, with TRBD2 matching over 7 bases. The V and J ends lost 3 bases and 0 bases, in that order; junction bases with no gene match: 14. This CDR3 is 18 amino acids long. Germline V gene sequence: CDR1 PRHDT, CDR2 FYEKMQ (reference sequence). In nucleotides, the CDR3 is TGTGCCAGCAGCTTCTTAGCGGAGGACCCGGGAGGCTCCTACGAGCAGTACTTC. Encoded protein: CASSFLAEDPGGSYEQYF.

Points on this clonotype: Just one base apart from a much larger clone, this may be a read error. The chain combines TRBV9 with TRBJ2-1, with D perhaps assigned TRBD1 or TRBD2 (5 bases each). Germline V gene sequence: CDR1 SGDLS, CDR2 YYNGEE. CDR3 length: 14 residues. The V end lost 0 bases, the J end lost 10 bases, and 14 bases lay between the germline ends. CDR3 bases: TGTGCCAGCAGCGTAGGGGACCAAGGTCGAGAGCAGTTCTTC. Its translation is CASSVGDQGREQFF.

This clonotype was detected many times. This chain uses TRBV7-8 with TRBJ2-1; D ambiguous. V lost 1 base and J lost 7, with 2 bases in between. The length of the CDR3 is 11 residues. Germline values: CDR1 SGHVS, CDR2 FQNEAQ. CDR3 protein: CASSLVNEQFF. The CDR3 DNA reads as TGTGCCAGCAGCTTAGTGAATGAGCAGTTCTTC.

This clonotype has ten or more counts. The CDR3 protein is CASSTHPNEQFF. CDR3 bases: TGTGCCAGCAGTACACATCCCAATGAGCAGTTCTTC. The chain joins TRBV6-5 to TRBJ2-1, with D uncertain. Germline assignment: CDR1 MNHEY and CDR2 SVGAGI. This CDR3 is built from 12 residues. The V end lost 5 bases, the J end lost 6 bases, and 8 bases lay between the germline ends.

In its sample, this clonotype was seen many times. CDR3 amino acids: CASSVHRKGPNSGANVLTF. CDR3 bases: TGTGCCAGCAGCGTCCACCGCAAGGGACCGAACTCTGGGGCCAACGTCCTGACTTTC. This chain joins TRBV9 and TRBJ2-6, with D perhaps given as TRBD1 or TRBD2 (5 bases each). Trimming removed 2 bases at V and 0 bases at J, with 18 bases between. In germline, CDR1 is SGDLS, CDR2 YYNGEE. The CDR3 is made up of 19 amino acids.

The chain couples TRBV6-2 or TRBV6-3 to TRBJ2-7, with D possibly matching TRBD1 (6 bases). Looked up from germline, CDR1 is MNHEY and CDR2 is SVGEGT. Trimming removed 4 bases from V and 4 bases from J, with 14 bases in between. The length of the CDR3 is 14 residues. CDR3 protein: CASSFRDNGYEQYF. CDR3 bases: TGTGCCAGCAGTTTCCGGGACAATGGATACGAGCAGTACTTC.

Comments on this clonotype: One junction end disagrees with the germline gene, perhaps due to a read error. CDR3 in amino acids: CASSPRGYGGEQFF. DNA of the CDR3: TGTGCTAGCAGCCCAAGGGGGTATGGGGGTGAGCAGTTCTTC. The J gene is TRBJ2-1, the V gene TRBV7-7, with D maybe TRBD1 (6 bases). The CDR3 extends over 14 amino acids. CDR1 is SSHAT and CDR2 is FNYEAQ in the germline V gene (reference sequence). The variable domain in full, completed from reference TRBV7-7 and TRBJ2-1, reads GAGVSQSPRYKVTKRGQDVTLRCDPISSHATLYWYQQALGQGPEFLTYFNYEAQPDKSGLPSDRFSAERPEGSISTLTIQRTEQRDSAMYRCASSPRGYGGEQFFGPGTRLTVL.

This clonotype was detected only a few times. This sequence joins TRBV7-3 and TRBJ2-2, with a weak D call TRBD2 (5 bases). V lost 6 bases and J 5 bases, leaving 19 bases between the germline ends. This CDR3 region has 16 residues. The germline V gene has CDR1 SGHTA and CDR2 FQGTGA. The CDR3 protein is CASSYLKPLVTGELFF. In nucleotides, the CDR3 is TGTGCCAGCAGTTACCTTAAACCACTAGTTACCGGGGAGCTGTTTTTT.

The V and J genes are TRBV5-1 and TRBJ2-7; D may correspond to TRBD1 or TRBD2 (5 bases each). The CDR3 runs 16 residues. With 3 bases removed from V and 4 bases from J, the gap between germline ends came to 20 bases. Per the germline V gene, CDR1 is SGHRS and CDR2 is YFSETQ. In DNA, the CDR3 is TGCGCCAGCAGCTCGGGACGAGTGGAGAGATCGTACGAGCAGTACTTC. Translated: CASSSGRVERSYEQYF.

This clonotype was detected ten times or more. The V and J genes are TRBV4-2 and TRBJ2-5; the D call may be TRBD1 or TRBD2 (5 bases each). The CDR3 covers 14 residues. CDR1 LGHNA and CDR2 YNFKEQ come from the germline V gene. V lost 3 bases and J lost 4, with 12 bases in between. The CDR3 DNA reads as TGTGCCAGCAGCCATACCGGGGCAGTAGAGACCCAGTACTTC. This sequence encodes CASSHTGAVETQYF.

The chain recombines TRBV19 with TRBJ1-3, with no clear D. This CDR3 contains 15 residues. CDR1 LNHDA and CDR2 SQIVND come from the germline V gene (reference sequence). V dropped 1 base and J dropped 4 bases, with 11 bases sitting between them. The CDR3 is CASSIGPGAGNTIYF. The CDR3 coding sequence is TGTGCCAGTAGTATAGGGCCCGGAGCGGGAAACACCATATATTTT.

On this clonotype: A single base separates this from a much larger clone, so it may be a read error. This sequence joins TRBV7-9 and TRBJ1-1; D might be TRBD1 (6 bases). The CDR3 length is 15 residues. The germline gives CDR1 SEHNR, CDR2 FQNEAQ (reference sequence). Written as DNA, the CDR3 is TGTGCCAACAGCCCCGGACAGCAAATGAACACTGAAGCTTTCTTT. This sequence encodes CANSPGQQMNTEAFF.